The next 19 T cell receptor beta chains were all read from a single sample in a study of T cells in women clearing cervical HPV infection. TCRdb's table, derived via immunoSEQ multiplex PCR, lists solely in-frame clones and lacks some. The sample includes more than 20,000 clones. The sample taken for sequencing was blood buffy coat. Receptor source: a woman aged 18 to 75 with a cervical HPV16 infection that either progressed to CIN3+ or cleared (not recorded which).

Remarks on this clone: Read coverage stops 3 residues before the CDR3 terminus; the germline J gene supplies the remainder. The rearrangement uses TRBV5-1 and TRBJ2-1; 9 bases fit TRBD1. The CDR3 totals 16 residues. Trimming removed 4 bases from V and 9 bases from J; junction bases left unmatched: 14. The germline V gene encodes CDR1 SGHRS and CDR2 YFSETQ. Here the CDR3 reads CASSTGWASTGGEQFF. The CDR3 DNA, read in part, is TGCGCCAGCAGCACAGGGTGGGCCTCGACAGGGGGTGAG.

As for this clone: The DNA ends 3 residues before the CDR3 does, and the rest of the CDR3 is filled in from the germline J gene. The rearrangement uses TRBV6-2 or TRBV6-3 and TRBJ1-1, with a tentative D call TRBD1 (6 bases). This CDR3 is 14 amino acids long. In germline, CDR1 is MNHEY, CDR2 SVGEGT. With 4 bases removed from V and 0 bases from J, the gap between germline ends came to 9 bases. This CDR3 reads CASSFDRMNTEAFF. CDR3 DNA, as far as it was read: TGTGCCAGCAGTTTCGACAGGATGAACACTGAA.

CDR3 amino acids: CASSSGGRGNEQFF. Partial CDR3 DNA: TGTGCCAGCAGCTCGGGGGGGCGTGGCAATGAG. The chain combines TRBV7-8 with TRBJ2-1; 8 bases are a match to TRBD2. Sequencing ends 3 residues short of the CDR3 end; the germline J gene provides the rest. Germline trimming cut 4 bases from V and 6 bases from J; bases unmatched to any gene: 5. CDR1 and CDR2 (germline): SGHVS, FQNEAQ. The CDR3 loop spans 14 amino acids.

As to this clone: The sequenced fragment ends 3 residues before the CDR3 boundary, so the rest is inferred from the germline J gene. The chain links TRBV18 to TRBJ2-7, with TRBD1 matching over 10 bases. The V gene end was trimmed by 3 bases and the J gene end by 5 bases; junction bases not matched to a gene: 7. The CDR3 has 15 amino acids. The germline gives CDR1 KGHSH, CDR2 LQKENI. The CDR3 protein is CASSPDRGRLDEQYF. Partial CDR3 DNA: TGTGCCAGCTCACCCGACAGGGGGCGGTTAGACGAG.

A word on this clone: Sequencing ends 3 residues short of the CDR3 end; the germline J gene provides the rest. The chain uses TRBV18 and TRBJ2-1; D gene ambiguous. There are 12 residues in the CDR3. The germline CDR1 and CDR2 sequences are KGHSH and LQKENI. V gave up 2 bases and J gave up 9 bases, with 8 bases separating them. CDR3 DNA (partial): TGTGCCAGCTCACCATCCGCCAGTGAG. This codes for CASSPSASE. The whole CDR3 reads CASSPSASEQFF.

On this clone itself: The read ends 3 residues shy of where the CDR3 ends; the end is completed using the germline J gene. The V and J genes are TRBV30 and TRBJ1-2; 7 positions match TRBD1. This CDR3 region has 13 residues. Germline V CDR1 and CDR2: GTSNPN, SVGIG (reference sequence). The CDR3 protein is CAWSPHRGVGYTF. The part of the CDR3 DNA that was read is TGTGCCTGGAGTCCTCACAGGGGCGTGGGC.

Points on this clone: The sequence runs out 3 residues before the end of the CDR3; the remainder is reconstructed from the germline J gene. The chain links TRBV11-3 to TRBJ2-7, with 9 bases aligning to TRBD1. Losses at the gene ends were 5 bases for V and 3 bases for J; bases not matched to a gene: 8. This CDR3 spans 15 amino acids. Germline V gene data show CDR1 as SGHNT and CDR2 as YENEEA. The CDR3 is CASSQGQGRIYEQYF. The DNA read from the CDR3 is TGTGCCAGCAGCCAAGGACAGGGGCGAATCTACGAG.

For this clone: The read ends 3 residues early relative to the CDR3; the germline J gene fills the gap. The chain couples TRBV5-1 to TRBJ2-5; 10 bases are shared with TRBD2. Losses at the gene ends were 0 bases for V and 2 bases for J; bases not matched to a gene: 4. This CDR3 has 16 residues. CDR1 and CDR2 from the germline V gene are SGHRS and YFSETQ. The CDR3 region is CASSLGAGGQQETQYF. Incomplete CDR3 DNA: TGCGCCAGCAGCTTGGGAGCGGGAGGGCAGCAAGAGACC.

CDR3 DNA (partial): TGCGCCAGCAGCTTAGCCAATGAG. Its translation is CASSLANE. The whole CDR3 is CASSLANEQFF. The genes are TRBV5-1 and TRBJ2-1, with D hard to call. The sequenced fragment ends 3 residues before the CDR3 boundary, so the rest is inferred from the germline J gene. V lost 2 bases, J lost 6 bases, and 3 bases lay in between. Germline V gene data show CDR1 as SGHRS and CDR2 as YFSETQ. This CDR3 spans 11 amino acids.

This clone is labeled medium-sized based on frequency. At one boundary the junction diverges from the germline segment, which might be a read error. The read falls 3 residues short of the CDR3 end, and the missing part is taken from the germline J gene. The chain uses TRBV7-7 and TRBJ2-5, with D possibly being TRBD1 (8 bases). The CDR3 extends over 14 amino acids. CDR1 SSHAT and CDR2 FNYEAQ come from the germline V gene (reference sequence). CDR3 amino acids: CASSTTGGEKTQYF. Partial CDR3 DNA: TGTGCTAGCAGCACCACAGGGGGGGAAAAGACC.

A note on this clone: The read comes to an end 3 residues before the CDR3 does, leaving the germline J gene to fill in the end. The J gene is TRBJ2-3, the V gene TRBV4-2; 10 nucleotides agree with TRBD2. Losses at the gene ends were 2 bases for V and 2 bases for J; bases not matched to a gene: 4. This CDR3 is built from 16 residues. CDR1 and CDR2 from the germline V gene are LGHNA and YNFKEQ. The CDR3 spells CASSQRTSGDTDTQYF. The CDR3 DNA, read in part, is TGTGCCAGCAGCCAACGGACTAGCGGCGACACAGATACG.

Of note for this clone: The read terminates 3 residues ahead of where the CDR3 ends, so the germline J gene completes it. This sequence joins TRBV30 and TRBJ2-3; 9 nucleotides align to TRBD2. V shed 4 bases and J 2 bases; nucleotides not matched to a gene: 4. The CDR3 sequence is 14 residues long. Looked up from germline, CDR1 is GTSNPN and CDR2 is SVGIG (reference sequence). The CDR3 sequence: CAWTLAGHTDTQYF. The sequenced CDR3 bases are TGTGCCTGGACTCTAGCGGGACACACAGATACG.

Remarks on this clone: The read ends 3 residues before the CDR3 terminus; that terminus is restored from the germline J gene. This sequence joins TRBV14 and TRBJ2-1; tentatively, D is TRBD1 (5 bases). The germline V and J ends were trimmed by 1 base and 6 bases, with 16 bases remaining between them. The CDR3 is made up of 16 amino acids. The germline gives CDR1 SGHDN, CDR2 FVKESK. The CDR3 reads CASSQVSRVVGNEQFF. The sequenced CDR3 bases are TGTGCCAGCAGCCAAGTTTCCAGGGTGGTTGGCAATGAG.

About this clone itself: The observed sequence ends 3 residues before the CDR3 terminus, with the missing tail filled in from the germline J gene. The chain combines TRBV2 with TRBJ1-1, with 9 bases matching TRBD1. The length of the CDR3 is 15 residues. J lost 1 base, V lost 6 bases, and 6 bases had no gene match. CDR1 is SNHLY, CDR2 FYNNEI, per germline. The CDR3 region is CASRQGQGTNTEAFF. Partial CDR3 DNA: TGTGCCAGCAGACAAGGACAGGGGACGAACACTGAA.

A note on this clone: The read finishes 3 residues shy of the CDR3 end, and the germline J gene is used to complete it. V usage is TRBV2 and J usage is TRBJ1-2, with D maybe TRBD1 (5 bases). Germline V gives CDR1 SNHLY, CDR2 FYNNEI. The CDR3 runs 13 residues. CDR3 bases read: TGTGCCAGCAGTGAAGTCGGGGGTTACGGC. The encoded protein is CASSEVGGYG. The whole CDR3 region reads CASSEVGGYGYTF. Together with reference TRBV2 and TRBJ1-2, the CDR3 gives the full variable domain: EPEVTQTPSHQVTQMGQEVILRCVPISNHLYFYWYRQILGQKVEFLVSFYNNEISEKSEIFDDQFSVERPDGSNFTLKIRSTKLEDSAMYFCASSEVGGYGYTFGSGTRLTVV.

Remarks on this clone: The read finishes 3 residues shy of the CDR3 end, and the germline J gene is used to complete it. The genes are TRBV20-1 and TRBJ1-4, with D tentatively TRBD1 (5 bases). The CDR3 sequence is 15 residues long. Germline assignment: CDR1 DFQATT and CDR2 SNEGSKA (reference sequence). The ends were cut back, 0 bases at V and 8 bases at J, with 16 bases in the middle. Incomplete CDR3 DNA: TGCAGTGCTAGAGATCTTAAGGGTCCAGGGGAAAAA. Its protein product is CSARDLKGPGEK. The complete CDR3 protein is CSARDLKGPGEKLFF.

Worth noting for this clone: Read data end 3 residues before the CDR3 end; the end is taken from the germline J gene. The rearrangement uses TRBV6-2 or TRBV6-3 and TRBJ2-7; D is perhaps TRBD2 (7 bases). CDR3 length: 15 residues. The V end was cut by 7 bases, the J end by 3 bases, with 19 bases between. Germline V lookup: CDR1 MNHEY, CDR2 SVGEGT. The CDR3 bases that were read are TGTGCCAGCACGAGCCCGGCGGGGGCGTACTACGAG. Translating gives CASTSPAGAYYE. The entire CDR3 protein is CASTSPAGAYYEQYF.

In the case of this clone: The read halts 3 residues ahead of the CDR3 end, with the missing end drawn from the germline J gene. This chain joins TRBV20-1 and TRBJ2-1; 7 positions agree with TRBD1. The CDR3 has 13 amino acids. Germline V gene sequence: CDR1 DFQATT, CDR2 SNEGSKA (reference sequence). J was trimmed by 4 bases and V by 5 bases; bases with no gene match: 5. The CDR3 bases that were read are TGCAGTGCTTCCGGACAGGCATACAATGAG. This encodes CSASGQAYNE. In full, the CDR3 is CSASGQAYNEQFF.

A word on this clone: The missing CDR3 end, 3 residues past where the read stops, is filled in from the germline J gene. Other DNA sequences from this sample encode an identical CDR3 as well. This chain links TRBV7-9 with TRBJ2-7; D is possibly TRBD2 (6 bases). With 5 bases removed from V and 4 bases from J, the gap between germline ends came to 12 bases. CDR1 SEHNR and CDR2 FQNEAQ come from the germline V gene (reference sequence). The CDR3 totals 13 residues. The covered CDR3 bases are TGTGCCAGCAGCCGGGGGAAAGCATACGAG. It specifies CASSRGKAYE. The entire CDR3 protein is CASSRGKAYEQYF.